This T cell receptor beta chain emerged from a study of T cells in Graves' hyperthyroidism and ophthalmopathy. Study-level findings and limits: Ophthalmopathy was told apart from stable hyperthyroidism by a 13 V-J model. Blood also contained most expanded thyroid clonotypes above 0.001.

Uncontrolled infection, other autoimmune disease, pregnancy or lactation led to exclusion. TCR beta CDR3 regions were amplified from RNA transcripts. In the first-round RT-PCR of the TCR CDR3, the HTBI primer set was used. TCRdb fed the multiplex PCR reads into MiXCR, producing one record per CDR3 protein. This repertoire shows about 640,000 distinct CDR3 sequences, 45% found once; its top ten account for less than 9%. This clonotype has only a few counts. Its antigen is not identified. A junction boundary mismatches the germline segment, possibly from a read error. This TCR came from an adult man with Graves' disease, either hyperthyroidism or ophthalmopathy (not recorded which). Sequencing was carried out using peripheral blood or thyroid tissue (not recorded which).

This CDR3 reads CASSSPGREAFF. The DNA of the CDR3 is TGTGCCAGCAGTTCCCCCGGGAGAGAAGCTTTCTTT. The chain recombines TRBV10-3 with TRBJ1-1; D is unresolved. The CDR3 loop spans 12 amino acids. Germline CDR1 ENHRY, CDR2 SYGVKD.